This paragraph covers one T cell receptor beta chain sequence. The count of this clone is one. Its antigen has not been determined. No clone much larger than this one lies a single base away; base qualities are absent. This specimen comes from a study of intratumoral heterogeneity in liver cancer. About the investigation overall: Across the full roughly 15-patient cohort, most patients were male and a median age of approximately 64 years was recorded. The study combined RNA-seq, DNA sequencing, TCR-seq and SNP array data from multiple regions of hepatocellular carcinoma specimens to study intratumor heterogeneity. A total of just over 70 multiregional samples from around 14 HCC patients, consisting of 50 to 55 tumoral and around 20 adjacent nontumoral regions, were included in the overall cohort. Study-wide findings and limitations: The authors acknowledged a relatively low patient number and under-sampled tumor-infiltrating lymphocyte representation as limitations.

Early-stage hepatocellular carcinoma was present in all patients, and no therapy was administered to any patient before surgical resection. The sampled areas showed no macroscopic signs of necrosis or hemorrhage. Multiple regions from a couple of patients were subjected to TCR sequencing (ImmunoSeq). Each frozen resection tissue sample was taken at least 1 cm away from every other sample. Samples labelled N came from nontumoral liver tissue adjacent to the tumor. Genomic DNA was extracted from bulk tissue using the DNeasy blood and tissue kit. The immunoSEQ assay was used to sequence TCR beta chain CDR3 regions from genomic DNA. Rearranged VDJ segments were amplified with primers annealing to V and J segments. As for how the authors treated the data: The ImmunoSeq Analyzer software was used to compute clonality and richness metrics. Differentially abundant clones between regions were identified using Fisher's exact test plus a beta-binomial method for added stringency. TCRdb obtained this table from immuneACCESS and retained in-frame rearrangements with V and J assigned. These tables miss some clones; where compared with another copy, unresolved V genes account for less than half of the shortfall, and the remainder is unexplained. V, J and clone size are taken as reported in that table, and D and trimming were inferred from the DNA itself. This sample comprises 20,000 to 25,000 clones, 73% of them detected only once. The ten largest make up about a sixth of the sample.

The germline V gene encodes CDR1 SGDLS and CDR2 YYNGEE. Measured from the cysteine to the phenylalanine, the CDR3 is 15 residues long. Only the CDR3 region is kept as DNA, spanning 45 bases read in frame from base 1. V sheds 0 bases and J sheds 4 bases, leaving 11 bases between their ends. This receptor was identified in a woman in her sixties or seventies with hepatocellular carcinoma. The starting material was tumor-adjacent normal tissue, obtained before any cancer treatment. The rearranged chain carries TRBV9 and TRBJ1-3; no D segment can be confidently identified. The DNA reads TGTGCCAGCAGCGTAGGCCCAGATCCAGGAAACACCATATATTTT. Its product reads: CASSVGPDPGNTIYF.